These T cell receptor beta chains were read from a single sample in a study of T cell responses to AZD1222 COVID-19 vaccine. Measured with immunoSEQ multiplex PCR; TCRdb has only the in-frame clones, and not every one. The table lists 100,000 to 150,000 clones, 89% of them singletons. The sample was peripheral blood, taken on day 0 of AZD1222 vaccination. The receptors originated from an adult in good health. CDR3s include the opening cysteine and the closing phenylalanine or tryptophan. A D gene is named only where the DNA matches it firmly. Rows give clone size only sometimes, using once, few, many, or a class for an expanded clone.

abundance: -
j_gene: TRBJ1-4
len: 16
d_gene: TRBD1
v_gene: TRBV28
CDR3nt: TGTGCCAGCAGTTTCGAGGGGGCCGCAACTAATGAAAAACTGTTTTTT
CDR3aa: CASSFEGAATNEKLFF

abundance: -
j_gene: TRBJ2-3
len: 18
d_gene: TRBD1
v_gene: TRBV7-8
CDR3nt: TGTGCCAGCAGCTTAGAGGGCGGACAGGGACGAGACACAGATACGCAGTATTTT
CDR3aa: CASSLEGGQGRDTDTQYF

abundance: -
j_gene: TRBJ1-1
len: 11
d_gene: -
v_gene: TRBV7-9
CDR3nt: TGTGCCAGCAGCTTAGGCACTGAAGCTTTCTTT
CDR3aa: CASSLGTEAFF

abundance: few
j_gene: TRBJ1-5
len: 14
d_gene: -
v_gene: TRBV6-5
CDR3nt: TGTGCCAGCAGTTACTCGACGGGGTATCAGCCCCAGCATTTT
CDR3aa: CASSYSTGYQPQHF

abundance: -
j_gene: TRBJ1-1
len: 11
d_gene: -
v_gene: TRBV28
CDR3nt: TGTGCCAGTCGCCGAAACACTGAAGCTTTCTTT
CDR3aa: CASRRNTEAFF

abundance: once
j_gene: TRBJ2-2
len: 13
d_gene: -
v_gene: TRBV5-6
CDR3nt: TGTGCCAGCTACAGGGTCGCCTCCGGGGAGCTGTTTTTT
CDR3aa: CASYRVASGELFF

abundance: -
j_gene: TRBJ2-7
len: 13
d_gene: -
v_gene: TRBV2
CDR3nt: TGTGCCAGCGGAACTTCCCACGTTTACGAGCAGTACTTC
CDR3aa: CASGTSHVYEQYF

abundance: -
j_gene: TRBJ1-2
len: 13
d_gene: -
v_gene: TRBV6-1
CDR3nt: TGTGCCAGCAGTGAAAATGGGGACTATGGCTACACCTTC
CDR3aa: CASSENGDYGYTF

abundance: -
j_gene: TRBJ1-6
len: 16
d_gene: TRBD1
v_gene: TRBV11-1
CDR3nt: TGTGCCAGCAGCTCCCGCCAGACAGGGGGCCGATCACCCCTCCACTTT
CDR3aa: CASSSRQTGGRSPLHF

abundance: -
j_gene: TRBJ1-2
len: 12
d_gene: -
v_gene: TRBV18
CDR3nt: TGTGCCAGCTCACCCGACATCTATGGCTACACCTTC
CDR3aa: CASSPDIYGYTF

abundance: few
j_gene: TRBJ1-5
len: 13
d_gene: -
v_gene: TRBV9
CDR3nt: TGTGCCAGCAGCGCCGGACCGGTTCAGCCCCAGCATTTT
CDR3aa: CASSAGPVQPQHF

abundance: -
j_gene: TRBJ1-6
len: 14
d_gene: -
v_gene: TRBV2
CDR3nt: TGTGCCAGCAGTGGAGTGGATATGGGATCACCCCTCCACTTT
CDR3aa: CASSGVDMGSPLHF

abundance: -
j_gene: TRBJ1-3
len: 15
d_gene: -
v_gene: TRBV6-5
CDR3nt: TGTGTGCGTCAGGGAAAAACCAGCTCTGGAAACACCATATATTTT
CDR3aa: CVRQGKTSSGNTIYF

abundance: -
j_gene: TRBJ1-5
len: 14
d_gene: TRBD1
v_gene: TRBV6-5
CDR3nt: TGTGCCAGCATTTCCGGGACAGGGGACCAGCCCCAGCATTTT
CDR3aa: CASISGTGDQPQHF

abundance: -
j_gene: TRBJ2-3
len: 14
d_gene: -
v_gene: TRBV7-9
CDR3nt: TGTGCCAGCAGCTTGACAGGCCCCACAGATACGCAGTATTTT
CDR3aa: CASSLTGPTDTQYF

abundance: -
j_gene: TRBJ2-7
len: 16
d_gene: TRBD1
v_gene: TRBV28
CDR3nt: TGTGCCAGCAGCCCGAACGGACAGGGCCTGATCTACGAGCAGTACTTC
CDR3aa: CASSPNGQGLIYEQYF

abundance: -
j_gene: TRBJ2-2
len: 15
d_gene: -
v_gene: TRBV7-2
CDR3nt: TGTGCCAGCAGCCCAGGGGGACTAGGGGGCGGGGAGCTGTTTTTT
CDR3aa: CASSPGGLGGGELFF

abundance: -
j_gene: TRBJ1-2
len: 12
d_gene: -
v_gene: TRBV2
CDR3nt: TGTGCCAGCAGTGCCCAGGGCTATGGCTACACCTTC
CDR3aa: CASSAQGYGYTF

abundance: -
j_gene: TRBJ1-5
len: 14
d_gene: -
v_gene: TRBV19
CDR3nt: TGTGCCAGTAGTATCCAGGGGAGCAATCAGCCCCAGCATTTT
CDR3aa: CASSIQGSNQPQHF

abundance: once
j_gene: TRBJ1-3
len: 14
d_gene: -
v_gene: TRBV7-2
CDR3nt: TGTGCCAGCAGCTTTATTACAGCCGGAAACACCATATATTTT
CDR3aa: CASSFITAGNTIYF

abundance: -
j_gene: TRBJ2-3
len: 15
d_gene: -
v_gene: TRBV9
CDR3nt: TGTGCCAGCAGCGTAGCTGGGGCGCGCGCAGATACGCAGTATTTT
CDR3aa: CASSVAGARADTQYF

abundance: -
j_gene: TRBJ2-2
len: 14
d_gene: -
v_gene: TRBV6-2/TRBV6-3
CDR3nt: TGTGCCAGCAGCCCCACAGTACCAACCGGGGAGCTGTTTTTT
CDR3aa: CASSPTVPTGELFF

abundance: -
j_gene: TRBJ2-5
len: 13
d_gene: -
v_gene: TRBV5-6
CDR3nt: TGTGCCAGCAGCCCCCAGGGGGGAGAGACCCAGTACTTC
CDR3aa: CASSPQGGETQYF

abundance: -
j_gene: TRBJ2-1
len: 12
d_gene: -
v_gene: TRBV18
CDR3nt: TGTGCCAGCTCGGGTTCCTACAATGAGCAGTTCTTC
CDR3aa: CASSGSYNEQFF

abundance: once
j_gene: TRBJ1-4
len: 14
d_gene: -
v_gene: TRBV19
CDR3nt: TGTGCCAGCTCTAACAGGGAGACGAATGAAAAACTGTTTTTT
CDR3aa: CASSNRETNEKLFF

abundance: once
j_gene: TRBJ2-1
len: 13
d_gene: -
v_gene: TRBV30
CDR3nt: TGTGCCTGGAGTGTTGGTTCCAGCGGACAGCAGTTCTTC
CDR3aa: CAWSVGSSGQQFF

abundance: -
j_gene: TRBJ2-7
len: 11
d_gene: -
v_gene: TRBV7-8
CDR3nt: TGTGCCAGCAGCCAATACTACGAGCAGTACTTC
CDR3aa: CASSQYYEQYF

abundance: -
j_gene: TRBJ2-1
len: 14
d_gene: TRBD2
v_gene: TRBV28
CDR3nt: TGTGCCAGCTTGGGGACTAGCTCCTACAATGAGCAGTTCTTC
CDR3aa: CASLGTSSYNEQFF

abundance: -
j_gene: TRBJ2-3
len: 16
d_gene: TRBD1
v_gene: TRBV5-4
CDR3nt: TGTGCCAGCAGCTCAGGTCCGACAGGGGCCGTAGGTACGCAGTATTTT
CDR3aa: CASSSGPTGAVGTQYF

abundance: -
j_gene: TRBJ2-1
len: 14
d_gene: -
v_gene: TRBV11-2
CDR3nt: TGTGCCAGCAGCTTCCTAGCGAACTACAATGAGCAGTTCTTC
CDR3aa: CASSFLANYNEQFF

abundance: -
j_gene: TRBJ1-5
len: 12
d_gene: -
v_gene: TRBV7-2
CDR3nt: TGTGCCAGCGCCGACAGTAATCAGCCCCAGCATTTT
CDR3aa: CASADSNQPQHF

abundance: -
j_gene: TRBJ1-4
len: 15
d_gene: -
v_gene: TRBV5-1
CDR3nt: TGCGCCAGCAGCTTTGCATCGGGGGCTCGTGAAAAACTGTTTTTT
CDR3aa: CASSFASGAREKLFF

abundance: few
j_gene: TRBJ1-1
len: 12
d_gene: TRBD1
v_gene: TRBV7-2
CDR3nt: TGTGCCAGCAGCTTAAGACAGGGTGAAGCTTTCTTT
CDR3aa: CASSLRQGEAFF

abundance: -
j_gene: TRBJ2-7
len: 14
d_gene: TRBD2
v_gene: TRBV11-2
CDR3nt: TGTGCCAGCAGCTTAGAGGGGGGGTGGTACGAGCAGTACTTC
CDR3aa: CASSLEGGWYEQYF

abundance: -
j_gene: TRBJ2-1
len: 17
d_gene: -
v_gene: TRBV28
CDR3nt: TGTGCCAGCAGCCCGGGTAACTGGGCTCAACAAGAAGATGAGCAGTTCTTC
CDR3aa: CASSPGNWAQQEDEQFF

abundance: few
j_gene: TRBJ1-5
len: 13
d_gene: -
v_gene: TRBV2
CDR3nt: TGTGCCAGCCGGGGAACACACAATCAGCCCCAGCATTTT
CDR3aa: CASRGTHNQPQHF

abundance: -
j_gene: TRBJ1-1
len: 15
d_gene: TRBD1
v_gene: TRBV12-5
CDR3nt: TGTGCTAGTGGTTTGGGGGCAGGGGGCGCGGCTGAAGCTTTCTTT
CDR3aa: CASGLGAGGAAEAFF

abundance: -
j_gene: TRBJ2-2
len: 15
d_gene: -
v_gene: TRBV11-2
CDR3nt: TGTGCCAGCAGCTTAGTTTCAGGGGACACCGGGGAGCTGTTTTTT
CDR3aa: CASSLVSGDTGELFF

abundance: -
j_gene: TRBJ2-7
len: 15
d_gene: TRBD1
v_gene: TRBV6-5
CDR3nt: TGTGCCAGCAGTCGTTGGGACAGGGAAGGAAACGAGCAGTACTTC
CDR3aa: CASSRWDREGNEQYF

abundance: -
j_gene: TRBJ1-3
len: 16
d_gene: -
v_gene: TRBV14
CDR3nt: TGTGCCAGCAGCCAAGTAGTCGAGCGCTCTGGAAACACCATATATTTT
CDR3aa: CASSQVVERSGNTIYF

abundance: -
j_gene: TRBJ1-5
len: 16
d_gene: -
v_gene: TRBV27
CDR3nt: TGTGCCAGCAGTTTATCGGGGGGGCATTCAGGTCAGCCCCAGCATTTT
CDR3aa: CASSLSGGHSGQPQHF

abundance: -
j_gene: TRBJ2-5
len: 14
d_gene: -
v_gene: TRBV4-1
CDR3nt: TGCGCCAGCAGCCAGGAAGGGGTTCAAGAGACCCAGTACTTC
CDR3aa: CASSQEGVQETQYF